The entry below describes one T cell receptor (beta chain). This entry is derived from a study of blood T cell repertoires in COVID-19. Study as a whole: The study counted Cohort 3 donors as recovered given two negative PCRs, clearance, or symptom resolution.

Which cohort a participant joined came from the clinical history participants gave. Using immunoSEQ multiplex PCR, the repertoire was profiled, and TCRdb retains in-frame clones only, with some absent. The repertoire has 210,000 or so clones, about 90% of them found once; the top ten carry over 3%. The junction had 12 bases not matched to a gene; V was cut back by 2 bases and J by 0 bases. Germline V gene data show CDR1 as SGHRS and CDR2 as YFSETQ. This CDR3 comprises 19 residues. The sequencing sample was made of PBMCs or T cells enriched from blood (not recorded which). The V and J genes are TRBV5-1 and TRBJ2-3, with TRBD2 identical over 10 bases. The receptor was isolated from a woman in her forties or fifties in a cohort exposed to, infected with or recovered from COVID-19 (not recorded which). The CDR3 spells CASSLPLAGGQHSTDTQYF. In nucleotides, the CDR3 is TGCGCCAGCAGCTTACCGTTAGCGGGGGGCCAACATAGCACAGATACGCAGTATTTT.